This TCR beta chain was identified in a study of cytomegalovirus exposure and HLA in healthy donors. 60 Vbeta and 13 Jbeta primers were used in PCR. The repertoire was sequenced with immunoSEQ multiplex PCR; TCRdb's copy has only in-frame clones and lacks some. The sample records about 140,000 clones, 75% being singletons. J gave up 2 bases and V 4 bases, and 6 bases lay outside the gene matches. CDR1 SGHRS and CDR2 YFSETQ come from the germline V gene. The CDR3 has 15 residues. Input material: PBMCs. The receptor's source is a man younger than 30 in good health and CMV-seropositive. V is TRBV5-1 and J is TRBJ2-3; 8 bases map to TRBD2. DNA for the CDR3: TGCGCCAGCAGCAACGGGAGGGCCCCCACAGATACGCAGTATTTT. It codes for CASSNGRAPTDTQYF.